The clone carrying this TCR beta chain appeared once. What it binds is not known. The sample belongs to a study of T-cell reconstitution after alpha-beta-depleted transplantation in children. Study results and caveats: Among T cells one year after transplant, newly produced cells accounted for most counts and diversity.

For TCRbeta, the library was prepared with unique molecular identifiers. Each CDR3 protein gets one entry after TCRdb re-called the PCR reads with MiXCR. The sample includes more than 100,000 distinct CDR3 sequences, about 21% of them seen just once. V was trimmed by 0 bases and J by 2 bases, leaving 7 bases between them. Germline-derived CDR1 and CDR2 are LGHNA and YSLEER. This CDR3 has 14 residues. The clonotype originates from a male patient between 2 and 10 years old who had a stem cell transplant for chronic granulomatous disease, so the T cells may come from the graft donor. The gene calls are TRBV4-3 and TRBJ1-1; D unresolved. The sample was PBMCs, mostly from graft donor cells, taken 180 days after TCRalphabeta/CD19-depleted stem cell transplant. The CDR3 nucleotides read TGCGCCAGCAGCCAAGAGTGGCCAAACACTGAAGCTTTCTTT. Translating it yields CASSQEWPNTEAFF.